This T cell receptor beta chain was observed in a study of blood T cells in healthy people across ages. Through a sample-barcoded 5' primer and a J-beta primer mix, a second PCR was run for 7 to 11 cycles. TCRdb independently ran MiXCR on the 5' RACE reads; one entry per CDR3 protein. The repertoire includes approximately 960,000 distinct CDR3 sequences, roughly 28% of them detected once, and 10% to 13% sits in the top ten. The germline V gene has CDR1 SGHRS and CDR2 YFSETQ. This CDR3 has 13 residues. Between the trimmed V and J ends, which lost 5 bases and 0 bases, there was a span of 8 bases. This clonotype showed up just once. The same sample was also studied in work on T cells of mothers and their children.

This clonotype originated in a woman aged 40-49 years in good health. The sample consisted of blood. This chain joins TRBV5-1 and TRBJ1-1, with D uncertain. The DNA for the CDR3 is TGCGCCAGCAGAGAGGTGATGAACACTGAAGCTTTCTTT. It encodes CASREVMNTEAFF.